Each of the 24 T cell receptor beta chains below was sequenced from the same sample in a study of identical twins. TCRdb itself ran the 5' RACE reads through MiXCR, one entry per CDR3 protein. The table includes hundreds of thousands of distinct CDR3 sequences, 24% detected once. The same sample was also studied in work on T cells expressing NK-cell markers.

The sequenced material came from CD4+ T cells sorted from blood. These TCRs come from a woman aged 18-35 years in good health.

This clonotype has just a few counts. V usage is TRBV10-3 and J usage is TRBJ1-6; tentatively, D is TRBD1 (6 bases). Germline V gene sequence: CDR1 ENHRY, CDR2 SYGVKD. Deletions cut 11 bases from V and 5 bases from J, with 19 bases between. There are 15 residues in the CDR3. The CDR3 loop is CAAWGGGHNNSPLHF. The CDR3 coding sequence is TGTGCCGCCTGGGGGGGCGGGCATAATAATTCACCCCTCCACTTT.

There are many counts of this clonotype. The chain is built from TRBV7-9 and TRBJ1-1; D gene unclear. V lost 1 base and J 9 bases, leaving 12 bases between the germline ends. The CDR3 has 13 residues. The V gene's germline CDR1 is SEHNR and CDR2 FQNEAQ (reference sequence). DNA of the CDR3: TGTGCCAGCAGCTTAGAGGTTCGAGGAAAAGCTTTCTTT. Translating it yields CASSLEVRGKAFF.

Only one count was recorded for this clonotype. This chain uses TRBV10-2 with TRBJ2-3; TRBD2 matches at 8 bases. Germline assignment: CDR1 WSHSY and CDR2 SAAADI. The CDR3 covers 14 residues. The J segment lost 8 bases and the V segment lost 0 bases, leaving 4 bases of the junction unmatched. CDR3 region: CASSESAGVSTQYF. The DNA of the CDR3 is TGCGCCAGCAGTGAGTCAGCGGGAGTGAGTACGCAGTATTTT.

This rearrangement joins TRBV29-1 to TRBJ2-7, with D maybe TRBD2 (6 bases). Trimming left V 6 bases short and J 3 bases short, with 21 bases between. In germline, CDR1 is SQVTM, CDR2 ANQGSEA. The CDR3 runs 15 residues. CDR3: CSVGKRDSTLYEQYF. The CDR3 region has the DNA TGCAGCGTAGGTAAACGGGACTCGACGCTCTACGAGCAGTACTTC.

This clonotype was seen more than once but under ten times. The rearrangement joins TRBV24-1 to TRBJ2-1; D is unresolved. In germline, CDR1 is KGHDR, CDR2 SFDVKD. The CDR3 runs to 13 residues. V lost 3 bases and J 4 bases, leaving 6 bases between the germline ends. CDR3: CATSDDNYNEQFF. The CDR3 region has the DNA TGTGCCACCAGTGATGACAATTACAATGAGCAGTTCTTC.

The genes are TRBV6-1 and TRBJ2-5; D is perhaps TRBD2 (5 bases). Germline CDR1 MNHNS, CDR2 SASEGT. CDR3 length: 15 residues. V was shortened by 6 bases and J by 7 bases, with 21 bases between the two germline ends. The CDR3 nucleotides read TGTGCCAGCAGCCACCACCCCACTAGGGTGGGGACCCAGTACTTC. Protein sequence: CASSHHPTRVGTQYF.

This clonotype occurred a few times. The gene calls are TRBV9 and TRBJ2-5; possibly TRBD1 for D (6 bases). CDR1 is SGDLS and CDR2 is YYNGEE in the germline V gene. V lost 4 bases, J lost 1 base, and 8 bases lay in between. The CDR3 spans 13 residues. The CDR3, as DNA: TGTGCCAGCAGCTGGGACATCCAAGAGACCCAGTACTTC. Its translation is CASSWDIQETQYF.

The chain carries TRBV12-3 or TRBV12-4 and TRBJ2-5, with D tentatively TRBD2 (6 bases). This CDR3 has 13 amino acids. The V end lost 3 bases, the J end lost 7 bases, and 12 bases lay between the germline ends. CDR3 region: CASSLAGPRTQYF. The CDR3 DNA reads TGTGCCAGCAGTTTGGCGGGGCCCAGGACCCAGTACTTC.

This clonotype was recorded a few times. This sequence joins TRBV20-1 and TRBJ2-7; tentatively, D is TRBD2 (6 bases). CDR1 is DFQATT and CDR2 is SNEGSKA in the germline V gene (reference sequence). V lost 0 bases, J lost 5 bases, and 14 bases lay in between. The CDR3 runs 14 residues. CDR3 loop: CSARDRGSRDEQYF. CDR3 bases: TGCAGTGCTAGAGATCGGGGGAGTCGGGACGAGCAGTACTTC.

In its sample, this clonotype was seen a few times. CDR3 nucleotides: TGTGCCAGCAGTTCTCGTGAGGCCTACAATGAGCAGTTCTTC. It codes for CASSSREAYNEQFF. This chain connects TRBV12-3 or TRBV12-4 to TRBJ2-1, with D uncertain. The CDR3 is 14 amino acids. V lost 4 bases, J lost 2 bases, and 9 bases lay in between.

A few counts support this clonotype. This chain's CDR3 is CASSEPGQGPYGYTF. In DNA form, the CDR3 reads TGCGCCAGCAGTGAGCCCGGACAGGGACCCTATGGCTACACCTTC. This chain links TRBV10-2 with TRBJ1-2, with TRBD1 matching 8 bases. Germline V gene lookup returns CDR1 WSHSY and CDR2 SAAADI. The length of the CDR3 is 15 residues. J was trimmed by 4 bases and V by 2 bases; bases with no gene match: 6.

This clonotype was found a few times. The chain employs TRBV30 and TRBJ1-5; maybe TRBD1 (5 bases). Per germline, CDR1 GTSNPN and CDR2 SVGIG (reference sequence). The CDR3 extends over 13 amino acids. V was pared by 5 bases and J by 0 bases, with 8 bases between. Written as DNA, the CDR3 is TGTGCCTGGTCGACAGATAGCAATCAGCCCCAGCATTTT. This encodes CAWSTDSNQPQHF.

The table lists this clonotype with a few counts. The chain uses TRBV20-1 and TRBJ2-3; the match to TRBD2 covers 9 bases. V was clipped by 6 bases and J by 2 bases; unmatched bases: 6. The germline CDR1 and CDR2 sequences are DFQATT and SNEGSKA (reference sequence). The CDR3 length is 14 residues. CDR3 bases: TGCAGTGCGGCGAGCGGGGGGAACACAGATACGCAGTATTTT. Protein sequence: CSAASGGNTDTQYF.

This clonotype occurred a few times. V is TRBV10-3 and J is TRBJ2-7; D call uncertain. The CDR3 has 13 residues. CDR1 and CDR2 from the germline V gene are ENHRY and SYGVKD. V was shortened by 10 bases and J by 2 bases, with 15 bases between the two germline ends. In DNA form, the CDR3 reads TGTGCCACCTCCCAGGACGGAGCCTACGAGCAGTACTTC. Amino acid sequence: CATSQDGAYEQYF.

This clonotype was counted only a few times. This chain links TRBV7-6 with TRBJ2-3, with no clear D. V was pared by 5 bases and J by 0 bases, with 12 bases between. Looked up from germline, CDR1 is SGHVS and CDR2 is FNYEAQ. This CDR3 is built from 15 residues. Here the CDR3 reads CASSPFTRSTDTQYF. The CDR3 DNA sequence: TGTGCCAGCAGCCCCTTCACAAGAAGCACAGATACGCAGTATTTT.

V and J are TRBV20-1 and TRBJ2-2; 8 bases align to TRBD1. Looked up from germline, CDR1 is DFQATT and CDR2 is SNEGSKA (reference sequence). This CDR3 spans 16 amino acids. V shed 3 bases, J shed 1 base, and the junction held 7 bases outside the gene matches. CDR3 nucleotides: TGCAGTGCTAGTAAAACCGGGACAGGGAACACCGGGGAGCTGTTTTTT. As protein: CSASKTGTGNTGELFF.

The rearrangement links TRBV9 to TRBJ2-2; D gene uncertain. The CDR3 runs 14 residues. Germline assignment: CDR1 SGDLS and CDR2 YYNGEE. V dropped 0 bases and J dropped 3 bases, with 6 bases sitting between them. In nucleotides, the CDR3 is TGTGCCAGCAGCGTAGCCAGCCACACCGGGGAGCTGTTTTTT. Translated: CASSVASHTGELFF. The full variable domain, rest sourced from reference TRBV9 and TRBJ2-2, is DSGVTQTPKHLITATGQRVTLRCSPRSGDLSVYWYQQSLDQGLQFLIQYYNGEERAKGNILERFSAQQFPDLHSELNLSSLELGDSALYFCASSVASHTGELFFGEGSRLTVL.

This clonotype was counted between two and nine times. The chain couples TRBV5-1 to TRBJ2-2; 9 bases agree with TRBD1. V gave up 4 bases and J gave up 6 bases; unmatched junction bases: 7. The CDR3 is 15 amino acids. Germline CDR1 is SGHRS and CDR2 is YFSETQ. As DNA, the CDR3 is TGCGCCAGCAGCGAGAGACAGGGGGTCCCCGGGGAGCTGTTTTTT. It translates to CASSERQGVPGELFF.

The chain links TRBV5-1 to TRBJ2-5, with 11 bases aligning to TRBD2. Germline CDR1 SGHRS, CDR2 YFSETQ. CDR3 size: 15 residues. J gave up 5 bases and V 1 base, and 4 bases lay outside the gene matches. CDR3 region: CASSLSTSGMETQYF. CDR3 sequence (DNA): TGCGCCAGCAGCTTGTCGACTAGCGGGATGGAGACCCAGTACTTC.

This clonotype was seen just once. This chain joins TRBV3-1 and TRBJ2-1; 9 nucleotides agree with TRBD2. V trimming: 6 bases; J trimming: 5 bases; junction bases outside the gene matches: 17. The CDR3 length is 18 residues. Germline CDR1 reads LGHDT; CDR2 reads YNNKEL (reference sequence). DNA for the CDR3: TGTGCCAGCAGTTTATTAGGGCGGGGGGGCGGCTCTGACAATGAGCAGTTCTTC. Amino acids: CASSLLGRGGGSDNEQFF.

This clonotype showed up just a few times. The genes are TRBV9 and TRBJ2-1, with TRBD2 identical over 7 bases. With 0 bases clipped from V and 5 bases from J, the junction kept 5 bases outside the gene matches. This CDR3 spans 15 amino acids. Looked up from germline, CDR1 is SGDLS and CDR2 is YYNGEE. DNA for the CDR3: TGTGCCAGCAGCGTAGAACGGACTAGGGACAATGAGCAGTTCTTC. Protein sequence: CASSVERTRDNEQFF.

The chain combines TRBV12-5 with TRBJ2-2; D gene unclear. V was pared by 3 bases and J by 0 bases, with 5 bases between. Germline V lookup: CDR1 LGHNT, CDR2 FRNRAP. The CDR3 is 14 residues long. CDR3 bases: TGTGCTAGTGGTTTTTCCGCGAACACCGGGGAGCTGTTTTTT. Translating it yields CASGFSANTGELFF.

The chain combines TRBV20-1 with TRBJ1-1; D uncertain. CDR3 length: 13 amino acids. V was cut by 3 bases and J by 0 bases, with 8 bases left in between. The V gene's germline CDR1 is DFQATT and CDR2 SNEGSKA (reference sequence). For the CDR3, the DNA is TGCAGTGCTAGGCTTCAAGTGAACACTGAAGCTTTCTTT. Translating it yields CSARLQVNTEAFF.

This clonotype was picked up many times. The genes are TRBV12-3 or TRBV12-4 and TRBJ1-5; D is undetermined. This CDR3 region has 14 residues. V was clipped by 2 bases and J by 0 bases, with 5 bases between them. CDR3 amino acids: CASSLRDSNQPQHF. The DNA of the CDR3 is TGTGCCAGCAGTTTACGAGATAGCAATCAGCCCCAGCATTTT.